This T cell receptor beta chain comes out of a study of T cell changes during pregnancy in multiple sclerosis. CDR3 length: 19 residues. Between the trimmed V and J ends, which lost 7 bases and 2 bases, there was a span of 24 bases. Germline CDR1 reads ENHRY; CDR2 reads SYGVKD. The data were produced by immunoSEQ multiplex PCR, yet TCRdb's version contains in-frame clones alone and is incomplete. The table shows roughly 14,000 clones, with approximately 83% occurring only once. This clonotype was obtained from a female donor with multiple sclerosis, enrolled in a pregnancy study. This sample comprised CD8+ T cells from peripheral blood mononuclear cells, obtained in the first trimester of pregnancy. The V and J genes are TRBV10-3 and TRBJ2-6; perhaps TRBD1 as D (5 bases). The CDR3 protein is CAIIWPGRTPVAGANVLTF. For the CDR3, the DNA is TGTGCCATCATATGGCCAGGAAGGACACCAGTAGCTGGGGCCAACGTCCTGACTTTC.